The rows below give T cell receptor beta chains drawn from one sample of a study of cytomegalovirus exposure and HLA in healthy donors. Method: immunoSEQ multiplex PCR; TCRdb's copy keeps in-frame clones and lacks some. The sample holds around 80,000 clones. The sample was PBMCs. The receptors shown here come from a boy younger than 18 in good health and CMV-seronegative. Both conserved end residues are part of each CDR3. Each record gives: J gene, V gene, D gene, CDR3 protein, CDR3 DNA. D genes are given only for firm matches.

TRBJ1-4	TRBV5-1	TRBD1	CASSLPGQGNEKLFF	TGCGCCAGCAGCTTACCGGGACAGGGCAATGAAAAACTGTTTTTT
TRBJ2-1	TRBV27	NA	CASSESSYNEQFF	TGTGCCAGCAGTGAGAGCTCCTACAATGAGCAGTTCTTC
TRBJ1-1	TRBV29-1	NA	CSVDFGQGHVFPMNTEAFF	TGCAGCGTTGATTTTGGGCAGGGCCATGTTTTCCCAATGAACACTGAAGCTTTCTTT
TRBJ2-7	TRBV19	NA	CASSIPGKTAYEQYF	TGTGCCAGTAGTATTCCGGGAAAGACGGCCTACGAGCAGTACTTC
TRBJ2-7	TRBV4-3	NA	CASSQGLGQYEQYF	TGCGCCAGCAGCCAGGGTTTGGGGCAGTACGAGCAGTACTTC
TRBJ2-1	TRBV9	NA	CASSETGTPYNEQFF	TGTGCCAGCAGCGAAACCGGGACACCTTACAATGAGCAGTTCTTC
TRBJ1-3	TRBV29-1	NA	CSAALTAYSGNTIYF	TGCAGCGCCGCCTTGACTGCGTACTCTGGAAACACCATATATTTT
TRBJ2-7	TRBV30	NA	CAWSGTVPYEQYF	TGTGCCTGGAGTGGTACAGTACCCTACGAGCAGTACTTC
TRBJ2-7	TRBV6-5	NA	CASRSGNHVYEQYF	TGTGCCAGCAGGTCCGGGAATCACGTCTACGAGCAGTACTTC
TRBJ1-1	TRBV6-1	NA	CASSEAGPGGAFF	TGTGCCAGCAGTGAAGCGGGACCGGGGGGGGCTTTCTTT
TRBJ2-7	TRBV5-1	TRBD2	CASSGSSGSYVYEQYF	TGCGCCAGCAGCGGAAGTAGCGGGAGTTATGTCTACGAGCAGTACTTC
TRBJ2-1	TRBV9	NA	CASSVVGAGYNEQFF	TGTGCCAGCAGCGTAGTGGGGGCGGGTTACAATGAGCAGTTCTTC
TRBJ1-5	TRBV5-1	NA	CASSTQGSNQPQHF	TGCGCCAGCAGCACACAGGGATCCAATCAGCCCCAGCATTTT
TRBJ1-4	TRBV19	NA	CASSIHTGVNEKLFF	TGTGCCAGTAGTATACACACGGGGGTTAATGAAAAACTGTTTTTT
TRBJ1-4	TRBV19	NA	CASSIRGSDEKLFF	TGTGCCAGTAGTATACGGGGGAGTGATGAAAAACTGTTTTTT
TRBJ1-3	TRBV29-1	NA	CSVVGGGDGNTIYF	TGCAGCGTTGTCGGCGGCGGGGATGGAAACACCATATATTTT
TRBJ2-7	TRBV7-6	TRBD2	CASSLVLAGGLDGEQYF	TGTGCCAGCAGCTTAGTGTTAGCGGGGGGTTTGGATGGCGAGCAGTACTTC
TRBJ2-5	TRBV7-8	TRBD1	CASSLYLGGETQYF	TGTGCCAGCAGCTTGTACCTAGGGGGCGAGACCCAGTACTTC
TRBJ1-6	TRBV5-6	TRBD1	CASSLTGTPLHF	TGTGCCAGCAGCCTGACAGGGACACCCCTCCACTTT
TRBJ2-3	TRBV4-1	NA	CASSQERRRDTQYF	TGCGCCAGCAGCCAAGAAAGGAGACGGGATACGCAGTATTTT
TRBJ2-7	TRBV6-4	NA	CASSVTAYEQYF	TGTGCCAGCAGTGTGACAGCCTACGAGCAGTACTTC
TRBJ1-1	TRBV5-4	NA	CASSFNNRVGNTEAFF	TGTGCCAGCAGCTTTAACAACAGGGTTGGGAACACTGAAGCTTTCTTT
TRBJ2-1	TRBV30	NA	CAWSGGAYNEQFF	TGTGCCTGGAGCGGCGGCGCCTACAATGAGCAGTTCTTC
TRBJ1-2	TRBV27	NA	CASRNDSVYGYTF	TGTGCCAGCAGAAATGACAGTGTCTATGGCTACACCTTC
TRBJ1-1	TRBV7-6	NA	CASSSADGGGTEAFF	TGTGCCAGCAGCTCCGCGGACGGGGGAGGAACTGAAGCTTTCTTT
TRBJ1-2	TRBV18	NA	CASSLTGRGEGYTF	TGTGCCAGCTCCCTTACGGGCAGGGGCGAAGGCTACACCTTC
TRBJ1-5	TRBV28	NA	CASSSHPEPQHF	TGTGCCAGCAGTTCCCACCCAGAGCCCCAGCATTTT
TRBJ2-7	TRBV7-2	TRBD2	CASSLIGQRDSYEQYF	TGTGCCAGCAGCTTAATCGGCCAGCGGGACTCCTACGAGCAGTACTTC
TRBJ2-7	TRBV2	TRBD1	CASLTGDHFEQYF	TGTGCCAGCCTGACAGGGGATCATTTCGAGCAGTACTTC
TRBJ1-6	TRBV6-5	NA	CASRGAENNSPLHF	TGTGCCAGCAGAGGGGCAGAGAATAATTCACCCCTCCACTTT
TRBJ1-2	TRBV27	NA	CASPYRVYGYTF	TGTGCCAGCCCTTACAGGGTCTATGGCTACACCTTC
TRBJ2-7	TRBV11-2	TRBD1	CASSLPGQGPYEQYF	TGTGCCAGCAGCTTACCGGGACAGGGGCCCTACGAGCAGTACTTC
TRBJ1-2	TRBV2	NA	CASSRQGTNYGYTF	TGTGCCAGCAGTCGGCAGGGAACTAACTATGGCTACACCTTC
TRBJ1-2	TRBV7-2	NA	CASSLDAGNPYGYTF	TGTGCCAGCAGCTTAGATGCCGGGAACCCCTATGGCTACACCTTC
TRBJ1-2	TRBV11-2	TRBD1	CASSLRQGTANYGYTF	TGTGCCAGCAGCTTGCGACAGGGGACAGCTAACTATGGCTACACCTTC
TRBJ1-1	TRBV4-2	TRBD1	CASSPEGQAILNTEAFF	TGTGCCAGCAGCCCGGAGGGACAGGCCATCTTGAACACTGAAGCTTTCTTT
TRBJ1-1	TRBV5-4	NA	CASSLVSGVAEAFF	TGTGCCAGCAGCTTGGTATCGGGGGTCGCTGAAGCTTTCTTT
TRBJ2-1	TRBV5-6	TRBD2	CASSLTSGSQQFF	TGTGCCAGCAGCTTGACTAGCGGGAGTCAACAGTTCTTC
TRBJ2-7	TRBV9	NA	CASSVRTGRAYEQYF	TGTGCCAGCAGCGTTAGGACAGGGAGGGCCTACGAGCAGTACTTC
TRBJ2-7	TRBV5-4	TRBD1	CASSFRDRVSEQYF	TGTGCCAGCAGCTTCCGGGACAGGGTCAGCGAGCAGTACTTC
TRBJ2-3	TRBV4-3	NA	CASSQGLGARTDTQYF	TGCGCCAGCAGCCAAGGGTTGGGAGCGCGCACAGATACGCAGTATTTT